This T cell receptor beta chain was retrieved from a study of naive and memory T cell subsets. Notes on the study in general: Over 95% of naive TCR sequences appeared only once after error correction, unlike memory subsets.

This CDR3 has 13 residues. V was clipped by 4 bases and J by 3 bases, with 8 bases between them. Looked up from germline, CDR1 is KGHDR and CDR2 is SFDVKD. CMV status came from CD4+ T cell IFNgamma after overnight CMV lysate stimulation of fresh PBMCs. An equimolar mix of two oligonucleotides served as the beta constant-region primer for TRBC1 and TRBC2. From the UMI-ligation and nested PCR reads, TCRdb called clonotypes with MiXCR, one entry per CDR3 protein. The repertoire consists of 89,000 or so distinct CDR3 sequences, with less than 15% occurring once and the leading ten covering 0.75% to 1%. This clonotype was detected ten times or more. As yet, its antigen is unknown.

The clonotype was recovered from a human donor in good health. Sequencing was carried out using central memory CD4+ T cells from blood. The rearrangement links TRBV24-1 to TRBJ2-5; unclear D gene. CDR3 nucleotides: TGTGCCACCAGTGACGCCGGAAAAGAGACCCAGTACTTC. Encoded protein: CATSDAGKETQYF.